This entry is about one TCR beta chain. Per the original data handling: Estimation of nucleated cell counts relied on the amplification of reference gene primers. Clones were read by immunoSEQ multiplex PCR, and TCRdb kept only the in-frame ones, dropping some. V and J calls plus clone size are reproduced from that table; the DNA served to infer D and trimming. The sample has roughly 330,000 clones, roughly 90% seen once; the top ten hold approximately 4%. These data are taken from a study of blood T cell repertoires in COVID-19. Germline-derived CDR1 and CDR2 are SGHTA and FQGNSA. The CDR3 sequence is 15 residues long. Germline trimming cut 5 bases from V and 4 bases from J; bases unmatched to any gene: 10.

Sequenced material: peripheral blood. The V call is TRBV7-2, the J call TRBJ2-7; 8 bases fit TRBD2. This receptor was taken from a woman between 45 and 60 years old with active or convalescent COVID-19. CDR3 residues: CASSTGSGGSYEQYF. The CDR3, as DNA: TGTGCCAGCAGCACGGGAAGCGGGGGATCTTACGAGCAGTACTTC.